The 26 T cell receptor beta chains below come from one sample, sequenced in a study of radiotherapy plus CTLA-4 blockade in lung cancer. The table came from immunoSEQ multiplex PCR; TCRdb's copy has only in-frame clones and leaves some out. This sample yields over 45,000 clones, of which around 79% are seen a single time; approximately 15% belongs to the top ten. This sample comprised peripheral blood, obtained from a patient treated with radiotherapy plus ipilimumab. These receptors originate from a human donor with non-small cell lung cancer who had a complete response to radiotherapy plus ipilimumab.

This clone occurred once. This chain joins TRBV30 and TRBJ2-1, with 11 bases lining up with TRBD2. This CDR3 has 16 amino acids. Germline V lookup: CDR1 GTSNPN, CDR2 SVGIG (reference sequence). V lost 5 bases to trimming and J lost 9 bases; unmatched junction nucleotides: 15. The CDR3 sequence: CAWDPRTSGSSGEQFF. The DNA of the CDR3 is TGTGCCTGGGACCCAAGAACTAGCGGGAGTTCGGGTGAGCAGTTCTTC.

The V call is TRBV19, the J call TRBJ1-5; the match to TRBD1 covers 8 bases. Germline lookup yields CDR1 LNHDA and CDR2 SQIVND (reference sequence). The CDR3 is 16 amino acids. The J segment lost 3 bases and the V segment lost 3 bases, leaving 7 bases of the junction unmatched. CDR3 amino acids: CASSIRGRGDNQPQHF. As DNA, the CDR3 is TGTGCCAGTAGTATCAGGGGGCGCGGGGACAATCAGCCCCAGCATTTT. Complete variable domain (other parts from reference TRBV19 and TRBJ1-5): DGGITQSPKYLFRKEGQNVTLSCEQNLNHDAMYWYRQDPGQGLRLIYYSQIVNDFQKGDIAEGYSVSREKKESFPLTVTSAQKNPTAFYLCASSIRGRGDNQPQHFGDGTRLSIL.

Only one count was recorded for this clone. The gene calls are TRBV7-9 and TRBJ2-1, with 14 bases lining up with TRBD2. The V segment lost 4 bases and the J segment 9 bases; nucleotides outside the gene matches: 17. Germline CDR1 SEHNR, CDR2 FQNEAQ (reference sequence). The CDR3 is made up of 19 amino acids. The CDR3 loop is CASSSPRVSGLAGEGEQFF. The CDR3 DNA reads TGTGCCAGCAGCTCACCTAGGGTATCGGGACTAGCGGGAGAGGGTGAGCAGTTCTTC.

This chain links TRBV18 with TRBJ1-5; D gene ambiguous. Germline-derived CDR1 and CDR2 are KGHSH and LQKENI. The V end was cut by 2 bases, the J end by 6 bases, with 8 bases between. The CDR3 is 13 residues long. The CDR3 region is CASSPSGFQPQHF. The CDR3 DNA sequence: TGTGCCAGCTCACCATCCGGGTTTCAGCCCCAGCATTTT. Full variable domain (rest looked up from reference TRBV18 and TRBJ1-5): NAGVMQNPRHLVRRRGQEARLRCSPMKGHSHVYWYRQLPEEGLKFMVYLQKENIIDESGMPKERFSAEFPKEGPSILRIQQVVRGDSAAYFCASSPSGFQPQHFGDGTRLSIL.

CDR3 region: CASSILAGGANTGELFF. In DNA form, the CDR3 reads TGTGCCAGTAGTATTCTAGCGGGAGGCGCGAACACCGGGGAGCTGTTTTTT. This sequence joins TRBV19 and TRBJ2-2; 11 nucleotides line up with TRBD2. The germline CDR1 and CDR2 sequences are LNHDA and SQIVND (reference sequence). The CDR3 contains 17 residues. With 3 bases clipped from V and 0 bases from J, the junction kept 3 bases outside the gene matches.

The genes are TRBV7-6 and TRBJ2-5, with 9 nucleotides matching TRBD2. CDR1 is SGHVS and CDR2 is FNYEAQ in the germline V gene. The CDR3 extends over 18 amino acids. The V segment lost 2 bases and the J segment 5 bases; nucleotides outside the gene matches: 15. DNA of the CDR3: TGTGCCAGCAGCTTAAGGGGGCGGGGGGGCCTTTATTCGGAGACCCAGTACTTC. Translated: CASSLRGRGGLYSETQYF. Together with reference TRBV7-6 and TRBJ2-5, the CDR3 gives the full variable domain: GAGVSQSPRYKVTKRGQDVALRCDPISGHVSLYWYRQALGQGPEFLTYFNYEAQQDKSGLPNDRFSAERPEGSISTLTIQRTEQRDSAMYRCASSLRGRGGLYSETQYFGPGTRLLVL.

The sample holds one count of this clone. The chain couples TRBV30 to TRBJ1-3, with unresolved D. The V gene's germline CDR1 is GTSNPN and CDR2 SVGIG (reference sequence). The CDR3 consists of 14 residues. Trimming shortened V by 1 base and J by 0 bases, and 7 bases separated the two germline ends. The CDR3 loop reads CAWSASSSGNTIYF. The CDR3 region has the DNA TGTGCCTGGAGTGCGTCGAGCTCTGGAAACACCATATATTTT.

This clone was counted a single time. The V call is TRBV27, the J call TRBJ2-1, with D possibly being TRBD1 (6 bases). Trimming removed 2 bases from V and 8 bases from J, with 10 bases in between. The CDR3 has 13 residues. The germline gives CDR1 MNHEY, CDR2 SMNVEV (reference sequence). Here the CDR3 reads CASSLSGGDEQFF. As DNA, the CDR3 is TGTGCCAGCAGTTTAAGTGGGGGCGATGAGCAGTTCTTC.

CDR3 in amino acids: CASSFLSGGRIDTQYF. CDR3 coding DNA: TGTGCCAGCAGCTTCTTAAGCGGGGGGCGGATTGATACGCAGTATTTT. The chain links TRBV7-2 to TRBJ2-3; 9 bases are a match to TRBD2. Per the germline V gene, CDR1 is SGHTA and CDR2 is FQGNSA. The CDR3 covers 16 residues. J was trimmed by 6 bases and V by 3 bases; bases with no gene match: 10.

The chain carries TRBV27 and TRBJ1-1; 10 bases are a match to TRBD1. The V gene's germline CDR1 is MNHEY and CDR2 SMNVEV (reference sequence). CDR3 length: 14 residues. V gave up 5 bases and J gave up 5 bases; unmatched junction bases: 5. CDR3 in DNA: TGTGCCAGCAGTGTCCGACAGGGGGCGACTGAAGCTTTCTTT. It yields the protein CASSVRQGATEAFF.

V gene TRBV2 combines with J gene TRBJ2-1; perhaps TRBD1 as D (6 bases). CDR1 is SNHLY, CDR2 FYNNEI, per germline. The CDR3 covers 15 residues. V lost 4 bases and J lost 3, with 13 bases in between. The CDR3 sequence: CASSGGQGIYNEQFF. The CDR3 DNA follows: TGTGCCAGCAGTGGGGGTCAGGGGATCTACAATGAGCAGTTCTTC.

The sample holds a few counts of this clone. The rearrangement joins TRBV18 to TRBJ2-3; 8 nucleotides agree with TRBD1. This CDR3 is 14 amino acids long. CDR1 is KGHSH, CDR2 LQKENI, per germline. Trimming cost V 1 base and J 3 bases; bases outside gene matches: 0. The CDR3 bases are TGTGCCAGCTCACCACGACAGGGGACAGATACGCAGTATTTT. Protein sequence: CASSPRQGTDTQYF.

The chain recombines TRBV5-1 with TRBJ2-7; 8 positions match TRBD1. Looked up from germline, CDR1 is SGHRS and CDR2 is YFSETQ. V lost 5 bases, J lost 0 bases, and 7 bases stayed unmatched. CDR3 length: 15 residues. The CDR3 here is CASRLTGGGSYEQYF. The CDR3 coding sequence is TGCGCCAGCAGGTTAACAGGGGGAGGCTCCTACGAGCAGTACTTC.

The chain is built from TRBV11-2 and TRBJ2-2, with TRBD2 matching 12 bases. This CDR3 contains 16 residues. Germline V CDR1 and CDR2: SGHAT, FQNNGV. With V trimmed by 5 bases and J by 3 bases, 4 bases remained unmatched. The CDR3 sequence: CASSHGLAGYTGELFF. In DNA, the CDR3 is TGTGCCAGCAGCCATGGACTAGCGGGATACACCGGGGAGCTGTTTTTT.

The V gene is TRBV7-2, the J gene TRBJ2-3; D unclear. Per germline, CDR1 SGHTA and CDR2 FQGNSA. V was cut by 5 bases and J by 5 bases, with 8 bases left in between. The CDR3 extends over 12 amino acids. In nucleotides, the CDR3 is TGTGCCAGCAGCCCCCCAGGAGATACGCAGTATTTT. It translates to CASSPPGDTQYF.

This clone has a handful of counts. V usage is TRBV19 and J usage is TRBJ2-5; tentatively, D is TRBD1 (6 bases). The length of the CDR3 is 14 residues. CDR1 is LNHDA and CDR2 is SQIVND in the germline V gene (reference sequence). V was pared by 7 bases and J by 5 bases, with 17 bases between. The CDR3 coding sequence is TGTGCCAGTACGCCATGGGCAGGGGAGGAGACCCAGTACTTC. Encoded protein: CASTPWAGEETQYF.

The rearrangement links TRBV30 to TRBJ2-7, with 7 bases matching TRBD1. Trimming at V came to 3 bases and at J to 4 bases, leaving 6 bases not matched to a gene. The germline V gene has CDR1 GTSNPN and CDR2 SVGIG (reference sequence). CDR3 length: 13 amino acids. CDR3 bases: TGTGCCTGGAGGAAAGGGACAGAGTACGAGCAGTACTTC. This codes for CAWRKGTEYEQYF. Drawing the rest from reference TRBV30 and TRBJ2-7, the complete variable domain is SQTIHQWPATLVQPVGSPLSLECTVEGTSNPNLYWYRQAAGRGLQLLFYSVGIGQISSEVPQNLSASRPQDRQFILSSKKLLLSDSGFYLCAWRKGTEYEQYFGPGTRLTVT.

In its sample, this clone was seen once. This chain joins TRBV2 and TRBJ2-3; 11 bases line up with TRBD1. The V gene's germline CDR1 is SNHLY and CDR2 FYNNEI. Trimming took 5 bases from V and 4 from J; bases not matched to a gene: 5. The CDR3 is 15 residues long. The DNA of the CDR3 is TGTGCCAGCAGTTTCCGGGACAGGGGGTCAGATACGCAGTATTTT. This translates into CASSFRDRGSDTQYF.

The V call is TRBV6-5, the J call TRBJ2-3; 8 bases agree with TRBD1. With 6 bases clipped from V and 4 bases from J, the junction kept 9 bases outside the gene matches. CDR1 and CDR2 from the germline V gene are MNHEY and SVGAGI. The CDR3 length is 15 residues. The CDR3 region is CASRPGQGWADTQYF. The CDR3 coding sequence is TGTGCCAGCAGACCCGGACAGGGATGGGCAGATACGCAGTATTTT.

In DNA form, the CDR3 reads TGCGCCAGCTCCTCTAGCGGATTATCCTACGAGCAGTACGTC. The encoded protein is CASSSSGLSYEQYV. The gene calls are TRBV10-2 and TRBJ2-7; TRBD2 aligns across 7 bases. The CDR3 consists of 14 residues. The germline V gene has CDR1 WSHSY and CDR2 SAAADI. Trimming took 8 bases from V and 1 from J; bases not matched to a gene: 8.

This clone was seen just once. The CDR3 DNA reads TGTGCCAGCAGCTTAGAGGACAGGGGGCGAAGCTACACCTTC. Its translation is CASSLEDRGRSYTF. This chain links TRBV7-6 with TRBJ1-2; 11 positions agree with TRBD1. Germline assignment: CDR1 SGHVS and CDR2 FNYEAQ. This CDR3 comprises 14 residues. J gave up 9 bases and V 1 base, and 4 bases lay outside the gene matches.

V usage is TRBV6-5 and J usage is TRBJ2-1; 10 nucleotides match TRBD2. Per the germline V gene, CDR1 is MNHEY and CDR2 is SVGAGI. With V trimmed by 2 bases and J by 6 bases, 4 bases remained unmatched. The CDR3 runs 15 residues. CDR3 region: CASSYKRGGINEQFF. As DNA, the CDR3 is TGTGCCAGCAGTTACAAGCGGGGGGGCATCAATGAGCAGTTCTTC.

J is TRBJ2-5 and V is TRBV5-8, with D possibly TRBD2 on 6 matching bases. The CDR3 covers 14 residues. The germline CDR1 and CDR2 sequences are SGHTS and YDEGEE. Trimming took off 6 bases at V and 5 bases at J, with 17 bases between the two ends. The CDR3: CASNLLEGRETQYF. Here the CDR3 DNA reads TGTGCCAGCAACCTCCTAGAGGGGAGGGAGACCCAGTACTTC.

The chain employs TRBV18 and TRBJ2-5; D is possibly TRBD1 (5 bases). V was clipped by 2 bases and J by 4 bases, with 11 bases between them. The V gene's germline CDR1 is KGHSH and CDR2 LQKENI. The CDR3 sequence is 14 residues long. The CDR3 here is CASSPGRDVETQYF. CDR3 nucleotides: TGTGCCAGCTCACCAGGCAGGGATGTAGAGACCCAGTACTTC.

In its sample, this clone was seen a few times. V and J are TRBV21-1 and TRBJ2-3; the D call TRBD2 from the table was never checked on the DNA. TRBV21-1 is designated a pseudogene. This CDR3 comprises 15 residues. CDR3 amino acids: CASSKEREGTDTQYF. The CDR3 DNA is TGTGCCAGCAGCAAAGAGCGGGAGGGCACAGATACGCAGTATTTT.

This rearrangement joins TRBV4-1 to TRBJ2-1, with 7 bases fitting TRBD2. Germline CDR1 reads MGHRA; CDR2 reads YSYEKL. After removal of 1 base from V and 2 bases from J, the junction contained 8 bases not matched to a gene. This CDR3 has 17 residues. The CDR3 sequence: CASSQGVLARAYNEQFF. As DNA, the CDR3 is TGCGCCAGCAGCCAAGGCGTACTAGCGAGGGCCTACAATGAGCAGTTCTTC.